A selection of T cell receptor beta chains follows, all from one sample in a study of graft-versus-host responses after intestinal transplantation. These TCRs are of unknown antigen specificity. Profiling relied on immunoSEQ multiplex PCR, and the TCRdb table lists in-frame clones only, not all of them. This table has 35,000 to 50,000 clones, around 96% appearing once. The material sequenced was unstimulated CD8+ T cells sorted from spleen or lymph node cells, taken before transplant. The source of these receptors is a human donor who was the organ donor for an intestinal transplant. Both conserved end residues are part of each CDR3.

cdr3_aa j_call v_call
CAWSHGGPYEQYF TRBJ2-7 TRBV30
CASSLLSHYEQYF TRBJ2-7 TRBV7-6
CASSLAVGSQETQYF TRBJ2-5 TRBV13
CASSDRGRGSEAFF TRBJ1-1 TRBV28
CASSYGHQETQYF TRBJ2-5 TRBV6-6
CASSFPGRQETQYF TRBJ2-5 TRBV7-9
CASSGDGYVEETQYF TRBJ2-5 TRBV28
CASSLLRDPYEQYF TRBJ2-7 TRBV5-5
CASSYGSGADTQYF TRBJ2-3 TRBV5-4
CASSDRGLQFF TRBJ2-1 TRBV6-4
CAWNPGQGAGEQYF TRBJ2-7 TRBV30
CASSPKVVNSGETQYF TRBJ2-5 TRBV4-3
CASSYGGGGYEQFF TRBJ2-1 TRBV6-5
CASSAKDTQYF TRBJ2-3 TRBV11-2
CASNSLQGPPVINQPQHF TRBJ1-5 TRBV23-1
CASTPLHF TRBJ1-6 TRBV2
CATEYTEAFF TRBJ1-1 TRBV28
CASSEGGGGSYNEQFF TRBJ2-1 TRBV2
CASSQSPRVAYEQYF TRBJ2-7 TRBV23-1
CASSFMVGTYEQYF TRBJ2-7 TRBV5-1
CASSLWGGRDNEQFF TRBJ2-1 TRBV7-3
CASTPGTGGGTEAFF TRBJ1-1 TRBV27
CASSPRQGLSNQPQHF TRBJ1-5 TRBV7-8
CASSYFGETNYGYTF TRBJ1-2 TRBV6-6
CASSETGWGANVLTF TRBJ2-6 TRBV6-1
CASSWDRGYEQYF TRBJ2-7 TRBV5-6